The 3 T cell receptor beta chains below were found in one sample sequenced in a study of blood T cell repertoires in COVID-19 (dated by TCRdb to about 2020). The library was obtained by the immunoSEQ multiplex PCR assay. What TCRdb holds here is the immuneACCESS table cut down to in-frame rearrangements. Part of the clones is not present; checked against another copy, under half of the missing clones reflect an unresolved V gene, and the others are unexplained. This sample lists 300,000 to 400,000 clones; over 70% were detected once. Of the sample, about 6% is held by the ten largest clones. The sequencing sample was made of peripheral blood. The source is a woman aged 45-59 years with COVID-19, enrolled during active disease.

The chain couples TRBV30 to TRBJ2-1; D unresolved. Trimming cost V 7 bases and J 3 bases, with 7 bases left between them. Germline V gene lookup returns CDR1 GTSNPN and CDR2 SVGIG (reference sequence). This CDR3 has 11 residues. The CDR3 bases are TGTGCCTTGCTAGACTACAATGAGCAGTTCTTC. This gives the protein CALLDYNEQFF.

V usage is TRBV10-2 and J usage is TRBJ2-1; the D gene is possibly TRBD2 (7 bases). V was clipped by 8 bases and J by 8 bases, with 19 bases between them. The CDR3 spans 14 residues. The germline V gene has CDR1 WSHSY and CDR2 SAAADI. The CDR3 here is CASQGREKGHEQFF. CDR3 nucleotide sequence: TGCGCCAGCCAGGGGCGGGAGAAGGGCCATGAGCAGTTCTTC.

This chain joins TRBV6-2 or TRBV6-3 and TRBJ2-3; 9 nucleotides match TRBD1. The CDR3 has 17 amino acids. Germline CDR1 reads MNHEY; CDR2 reads SVGEGT. V gave up 2 bases and J gave up 2 bases; unmatched junction bases: 8. The CDR3 region is CASSYEKTGGVTDTQYF. CDR3 bases: TGTGCCAGCAGTTACGAAAAGACAGGGGGGGTCACAGATACGCAGTATTTT.